This is a list of T cell receptor beta chains from one sample in a study of Graves' ophthalmopathy and Graves' hyperthyroidism. MiXCR, run by TCRdb on the multiplex PCR reads, gives a single entry per CDR3 protein. The table lists approximately 480,000 distinct CDR3 sequences, approximately 15% of them singletons, with over 7.5% in the top ten. Sequencing used blood. The receptor source for this set is a woman younger than 45 with Graves' ophthalmopathy. Both conserved end residues are trimmed from each CDR3. Where a row states a size, it is once, few, many or the class of an expanded clone; other rows omit it.

cdr3_aa	v_call	j_call	clone_size
ATSRDPDTGELF	TRBV15	TRBJ2-2	many
ASTESRVNTEAF	TRBV6-1	TRBJ1-1	many
ASSFTGYGEAF	TRBV7-8	TRBJ1-1	many
ASTGRMNTEAF	TRBV6-5	TRBJ1-1	many
ASSEALANGYEQY	TRBV6-1	TRBJ2-7	many
AYTGYGNYGYT	TRBV30	TRBJ1-2	many
ASSLASHDRAYEQY	TRBV28	TRBJ2-7	-
ASSRRSTRDQPQH	TRBV19	TRBJ1-5	-
ASRTGALMDQPQH	TRBV12-3/TRBV12-4	TRBJ1-5	many
ASSLEGLAEAF	TRBV5-1	TRBJ1-1	many
ATSEPGLAGSEQY	TRBV24-1	TRBJ2-7	many
AISEGKETQY	TRBV10-3	TRBJ2-5	few
ASSLLGIPAGEQY	TRBV28	TRBJ2-7	many
SVPSDEQY	TRBV29-1	TRBJ2-7	many
ATSRVGLAKNIQY	TRBV15	TRBJ2-4	many
ASSYSTGYGYT	TRBV6-5	TRBJ1-2	many
ATSGTGTVLEETQY	TRBV24-1	TRBJ2-5	many
ASSYRRPVGQETQY	TRBV6-5	TRBJ2-5	-
ASSQRETQD	TRBV11-2	TRBJ2-5	-
ASGIADSGANVLT	TRBV6-2/TRBV6-3	TRBJ2-6	many
AWSDHSGNTIY	TRBV30	TRBJ1-3	few
AWSPEGNTGELF	TRBV30	TRBJ2-2	-
ASSPSGANVLT	TRBV12-3/TRBV12-4	TRBJ2-6	many
ASSQYLGAAYEQY	TRBV7-8	TRBJ2-7	-
ASSLSGGLSYNAPLH	TRBV27	TRBJ1-6	-
ASSAKDSDSYGYT	TRBV27	TRBJ1-2	once
ASSQEGHSGSGLETQY	TRBV3-1	TRBJ2-5	many
ASSEGGGAGGYT	TRBV6-1	TRBJ1-2	many
ASSFHEQY	TRBV7-3	TRBJ2-7	many
ASSLALRGGETQY	TRBV7-9	TRBJ2-5	many
ASRTSDPGELF	TRBV6-1	TRBJ2-2	many
AGSQGDKNIQY	TRBV6-1	TRBJ2-4	many
ASSLWSTESSSYEQY	TRBV11-2	TRBJ2-7	-
ASRPTGFTEAF	TRBV12-3/TRBV12-4	TRBJ1-1	many
ASSRPGQAYEQY	TRBV7-9	TRBJ2-7	-
ASSREREWTGELF	TRBV28	TRBJ2-2	many
ASSSGSEQY	TRBV6-5	TRBJ2-7	many
ASSSRPPQGTNTGELF	TRBV11-2	TRBJ2-2	many
ASSLGGTEYGYT	TRBV5-1	TRBJ1-2	many
ASSMVRVGGEQY	TRBV6-2/TRBV6-3	TRBJ2-7	many
ASSRRGTVKYEQY	TRBV5-6	TRBJ2-7	-
ASSSTGSETQY	TRBV7-2	TRBJ2-5	many
ASSSRQGARYGYT	TRBV5-1	TRBJ1-2	many
ASSRGAGGYT	TRBV12-3/TRBV12-4	TRBJ1-2	many
ASSQSLRQQGIFNSPLH	TRBV4-1	TRBJ1-6	many
ASRTTALNQPQH	TRBV19	TRBJ1-5	many
ASSPGQGTVSYEQY	TRBV4-1	TRBJ2-7	many
ASSTQGMYTEAF	TRBV6-1	TRBJ1-1	few
ASSSRTGNYGYT	TRBV6-2/TRBV6-3	TRBJ1-2	many
ASSLAMAGHQPQH	TRBV12-3/TRBV12-4	TRBJ1-5	many
ASSPGFNTEAF	TRBV14	TRBJ1-1	few
ASSPGTRQETQY	TRBV6-1	TRBJ2-5	many
ASSAHSFPGDGYT	TRBV9	TRBJ1-2	many
ASSPLLASGFSYEQY	TRBV27	TRBJ2-7	-
AWSTSTLGGQPQH	TRBV30	TRBJ1-5	-
ASRPLKGEGNTEAF	TRBV6-1	TRBJ1-1	many
ASSLNVGFRAF	TRBV2	TRBJ1-1	few
AIRGRGANQPQH	TRBV28	TRBJ1-5	many
ASTLGGRSPLH	TRBV27	TRBJ1-6	many
ASSHRDYEQY	TRBV7-2	TRBJ2-7	many